The text below deals with one TCR beta chain. Its target is unknown. This specimen belongs to a study of cytomegalovirus exposure and HLA in healthy donors. About the study: Early released data comprised about 85 million unique TCRs from HLA-typed donors. Overall study findings and caveats: A later analysis found that most CMV-associated TCR beta chains appeared HLA-restricted. TCR beta V segments were, for the most part, productive about 87% or about 30% of the time in an earlier analysis.

In the PCR, 60 Vbeta and 13 Jbeta primers were used. This table comes from immunoSEQ multiplex PCR, and its TCRdb copy is limited to in-frame clones, with some not included. In the table there are some 170,000 clones, roughly 85% of which are singletons. The CDR3 spans 14 residues. Germline V lookup: CDR1 SGHRS, CDR2 YFSETQ. Trimming took 3 bases from V and 9 from J; bases not matched to a gene: 6. The receptor was derived from a man in his forties in good health and CMV-seronegative. The specimen sequenced was PBMCs. V is TRBV5-1 and J is TRBJ2-4; 10 bases line up with TRBD1. The CDR3 bases are TGCGCCAGCAGCTGGGGACAGGGGCAGGCCATTCAGTACTTC. Protein: CASSWGQGQAIQYF.